Shown below are 19 T cell receptor beta chains from a single sample sequenced in a study of cytomegalovirus exposure and HLA in healthy donors. Primers: 60 Vbeta forward and 13 Jbeta reverse. Repertoires were generated with immunoSEQ multiplex PCR, while TCRdb's copy carries only in-frame clones and drops some. Of roughly 190,000 clones listed, 70% to 80% were seen once; the top ten hold roughly 1.5%. Sequences were obtained from PBMCs. Receptors originate from a woman between 45 and 60 years old in good health and CMV-seronegative.

The chain links TRBV5-6 to TRBJ2-5; the match to TRBD1 covers 7 bases. There are 18 residues in the CDR3. J gave up 1 base and V 4 bases, and 16 bases lay outside the gene matches. Germline V gene data show CDR1 as SGHDT and CDR2 as YYEEEE. The CDR3 DNA reads as TGTGCCAGCAGCCATATAGTCTCCTCGACAGGGTTCCAAGAGACCCAGTACTTC. Encoded protein: CASSHIVSSTGFQETQYF. Full variable domain (outside the CDR3, taken from reference TRBV5-6 and TRBJ2-5): DAGVTQSPTHLIKTRGQQVTLRCSPKSGHDTVSWYQQALGQGPQFIFQYYEEEERQRGNFPDRFSGHQFPNYSSELNVNALLLGDSALYLCASSHIVSSTGFQETQYFGPGTRLLVL.

This sequence joins TRBV28 and TRBJ1-1; D is uncertain. This CDR3 has 14 amino acids. V shed 4 bases and J shed 8 bases, with 17 bases lying between them. Per the germline V gene, CDR1 is MDHEN and CDR2 is SYDVKM. CDR3 sequence reads: CASSSLGGSSEAFF. CDR3 coding DNA: TGTGCCAGCAGTTCTCTAGGAGGCTCTTCGGAAGCTTTCTTT.

CDR3 protein: CASSLGENTEAFF. DNA for the CDR3: TGTGCCAGCAGCTTAGGAGAGAACACTGAAGCTTTCTTT. V is TRBV7-6 and J is TRBJ1-1; D is ambiguous. V shed 1 base and J shed 1 base, with 4 bases lying between them. The CDR3 runs to 13 residues. CDR1 is SGHVS, CDR2 FNYEAQ, per germline.

This clone was detected only a few times. The V call is TRBV15, the J call TRBJ1-2; D is unclear. The ends were cut back, 0 bases at V and 8 bases at J, with 16 bases in the middle. CDR1 is LNHNV, CDR2 YYDKDF, per germline (reference sequence). The CDR3 sequence is 15 residues long. The CDR3 sequence: CATSRELGMSGGYTF. CDR3 nucleotide sequence: TGTGCCACCAGCAGAGAATTGGGGATGTCGGGGGGCTACACCTTC.

The chain uses TRBV18 and TRBJ2-1; 7 bases are a match to TRBD2. The CDR3 spans 15 residues. J gave up 1 base and V 5 bases, and 5 bases lay outside the gene matches. In germline, CDR1 is KGHSH, CDR2 LQKENI. The CDR3 nucleotides are TGTGCCAGCTCAGCGCGCGGGGGTTCCTACAATGAGCAGTTCTTC. Translating gives CASSARGGSYNEQFF.

In DNA form, the CDR3 reads TGTGCCAGCAGCCCCGTGGGGGGGGAGACCCAGTACTTC. Translation gives CASSPVGGETQYF. The rearrangement links TRBV5-4 to TRBJ2-5; TRBD2 matches at 7 bases. Germline V gene data show CDR1 as SGHNT and CDR2 as YYREEE (reference sequence). V was pared by 4 bases and J by 5 bases, with 5 bases of the junction left unmatched. CDR3 length: 13 residues.

The chain combines TRBV19 with TRBJ1-1; 8 positions agree with TRBD1. CDR1 LNHDA and CDR2 SQIVND come from the germline V gene (reference sequence). With 3 bases clipped from V and 4 bases from J, the junction kept 16 bases outside the gene matches. The CDR3 consists of 18 residues. This CDR3 is CASSIKITGGTSGTEAFF. In DNA, the CDR3 is TGTGCCAGTAGTATCAAGATTACAGGGGGAACGAGTGGCACTGAAGCTTTCTTT.

The V and J genes are TRBV10-3 and TRBJ2-4, with TRBD2 matching over 14 bases. CDR1 is ENHRY, CDR2 SYGVKD, per germline. CDR3 length equals 17 residues. J lost 3 bases, V lost 1 base, and 2 bases had no gene match. CDR3 in DNA: TGTGCCATCAGTGAGTTGGGGACTAGCGGGGGCAAAAACATTCAGTACTTC. This codes for CAISELGTSGGKNIQYF.

This chain connects TRBV6-6 to TRBJ2-1, with 8 bases that match TRBD2. The CDR3 is 15 amino acids. Germline CDR1 is MNHNY and CDR2 is SVGAGI (reference sequence). J gave up 9 bases and V 2 bases, and 9 bases lay outside the gene matches. The CDR3 bases are TGTGCCAGCAGTTACCTGGCCGGGGGGGCGAGTGAGCAGTTCTTC. Translated, it gives CASSYLAGGASEQFF.

The chain recombines TRBV18 with TRBJ2-5; D call uncertain. V was cut by 5 bases and J by 5 bases, with 9 bases left in between. CDR1 and CDR2 (germline): KGHSH, LQKENI. The CDR3 runs 12 residues. DNA of the CDR3: TGTGCCAGCTCAGCTAGACCCGAGACCCAGTACTTC. Translating it yields CASSARPETQYF.

The chain combines TRBV4-2 with TRBJ2-1; TRBD2 matches at 12 bases. Germline V lookup: CDR1 LGHNA, CDR2 YNFKEQ. There are 15 residues in the CDR3. V lost 1 base, J lost 8 bases, and 3 bases stayed unmatched. Here the CDR3 reads CASSQGASGRDEQFF. In DNA, the CDR3 is TGTGCCAGCAGCCAAGGGGCTAGCGGGAGGGATGAGCAGTTCTTC.

The chain couples TRBV11-1 to TRBJ1-2; D ambiguous. Trimming removed 3 bases at V and 0 bases at J, with 8 bases between. This CDR3 spans 14 amino acids. CDR1 is SGHAT, CDR2 FQDESV, per germline (reference sequence). CDR3 sequence (DNA): TGTGCCAGCAGCTTGGGGAGTACTAACTATGGCTACACCTTC. This gives the protein CASSLGSTNYGYTF.

V is TRBV7-3 and J is TRBJ2-6; 14 nucleotides match TRBD2. CDR1 is SGHTA, CDR2 FQGTGA, per germline. With V trimmed by 3 bases and J by 0 bases, 1 base remained unmatched. The CDR3 sequence is 18 residues long. The CDR3 region is CASSLGLAGVSGANVLTF. CDR3 coding DNA: TGTGCCAGCAGCTTGGGACTAGCGGGAGTCTCTGGGGCCAACGTCCTGACTTTC. Looking up the rest from reference TRBV7-3 and TRBJ2-6 gives the full variable domain: GAGVSQTPSNKVTEKGKYVELRCDPISGHTALYWYRQSLGQGPEFLIYFQGTGAADDSGLPNDRFFAVRPEGSVSTLKIQRTERGDSAVYLCASSLGLAGVSGANVLTFGAGSRLTVL.

Only a few counts were recorded for this clone. The rearrangement joins TRBV2 to TRBJ1-5, with 7 nucleotides matching TRBD1. This CDR3 is 14 amino acids long. V lost 4 bases to trimming and J lost 2 bases; unmatched junction nucleotides: 2. From germline, CDR1 is SNHLY and CDR2 FYNNEI. In nucleotides, the CDR3 is TGTGCCAGCAGTGGGGACAGCGGCAATCAGCCCCAGCATTTT. Translation: CASSGDSGNQPQHF.

The chain couples TRBV7-3 to TRBJ1-3; D not certain. The CDR3 is 13 amino acids. CDR1 SGHTA and CDR2 FQGTGA come from the germline V gene. Trimming removed 3 bases at V and 4 bases at J, with 7 bases between. This CDR3 is CASSFQIGNTIYF. For the CDR3, the DNA is TGTGCCAGCAGCTTCCAAATCGGAAACACCATATATTTT.

This clone was seen more than once but under ten times. The V call is TRBV2, the J call TRBJ2-7; TRBD2 might be the D (6 bases). Germline CDR1 is SNHLY and CDR2 is FYNNEI. The CDR3 length is 14 residues. V was pared by 3 bases and J by 4 bases, with 13 bases between. CDR3 sequence reads: CASSDDGEVYEQYF. The CDR3 nucleotides are TGTGCCAGCAGTGACGACGGGGAGGTTTACGAGCAGTACTTC. Full variable domain (outside the CDR3, taken from reference TRBV2 and TRBJ2-7): EPEVTQTPSHQVTQMGQEVILRCVPISNHLYFYWYRQILGQKVEFLVSFYNNEISEKSEIFDDQFSVERPDGSNFTLKIRSTKLEDSAMYFCASSDDGEVYEQYFGPGTRLTVT.

The chain couples TRBV21-1 to TRBJ1-5; the D segment call TRBD1 is taken from the table without a DNA check. TRBV21-1 constitutes a pseudogene. CDR3 length: 16 amino acids. CDR3 nucleotides: TGTGCCAGCAGCAACACGACAGGGGCTTACAATCAGCCCCAGCATTTT. It translates to CASSNTTGAYNQPQHF.

The V call is TRBV7-3, the J call TRBJ2-3; 7 nucleotides match TRBD2. Germline CDR1 SGHTA, CDR2 FQGTGA. V dropped 6 bases and J dropped 6; count of bases not matched to a gene: 6. The CDR3 runs 13 residues. CDR3 DNA sequence: TGTGCCAGCAGGGAACGGGGGGAGGATACGCAGTATTTT. Residues: CASRERGEDTQYF.

The sample holds a few counts of this clone. The chain couples TRBV7-6 to TRBJ1-6, with TRBD1 matching 8 bases. The CDR3 is 16 amino acids. Losses at the gene ends were 4 bases for V and 11 bases for J; bases not matched to a gene: 13. Germline CDR1 is SGHVS and CDR2 is FNYEAQ. The CDR3 loop reads CASSSLSGGQVAPLHF. For the CDR3, the DNA is TGTGCCAGCAGCTCCCTTAGTGGGGGACAGGTTGCACCCCTCCACTTT.